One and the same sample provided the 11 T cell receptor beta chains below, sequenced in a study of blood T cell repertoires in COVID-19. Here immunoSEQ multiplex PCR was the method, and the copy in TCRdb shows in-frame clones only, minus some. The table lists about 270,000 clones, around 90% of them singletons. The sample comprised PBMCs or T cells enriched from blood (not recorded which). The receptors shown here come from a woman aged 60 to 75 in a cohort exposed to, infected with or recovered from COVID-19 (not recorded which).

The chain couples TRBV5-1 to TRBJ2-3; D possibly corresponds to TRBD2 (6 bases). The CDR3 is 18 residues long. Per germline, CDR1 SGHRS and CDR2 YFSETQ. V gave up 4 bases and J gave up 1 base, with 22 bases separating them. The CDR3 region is CASSPHSFGLSGTDTQYF. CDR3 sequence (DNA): TGCGCCAGCAGCCCCCACTCATTCGGACTAAGTGGCACAGATACGCAGTATTTT.

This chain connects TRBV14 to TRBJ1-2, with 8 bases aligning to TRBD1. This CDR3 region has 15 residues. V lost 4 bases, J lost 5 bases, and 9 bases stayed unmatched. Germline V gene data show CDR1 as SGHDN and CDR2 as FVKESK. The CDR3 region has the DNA TGTGCCAGCAGCCCTTCTCTGACAGGGGAGTATGGCTACACCTTC. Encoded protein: CASSPSLTGEYGYTF.

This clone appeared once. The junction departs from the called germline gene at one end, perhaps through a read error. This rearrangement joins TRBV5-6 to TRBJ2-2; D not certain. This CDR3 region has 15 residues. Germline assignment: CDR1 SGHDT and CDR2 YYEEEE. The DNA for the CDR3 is TGTGCCAGCAGCTTAAAGGTTGGGCACACCGAGGAGCTGTTTTTT. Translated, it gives CASSLKVGHTEELFF.

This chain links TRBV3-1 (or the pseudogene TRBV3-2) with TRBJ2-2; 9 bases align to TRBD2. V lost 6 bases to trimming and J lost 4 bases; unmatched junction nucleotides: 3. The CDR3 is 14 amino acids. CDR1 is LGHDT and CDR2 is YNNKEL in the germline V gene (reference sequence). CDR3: CASSKTSGTGELFF. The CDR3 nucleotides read TGTGCCAGCAGTAAGACTAGCGGCACCGGGGAGCTGTTTTTT.

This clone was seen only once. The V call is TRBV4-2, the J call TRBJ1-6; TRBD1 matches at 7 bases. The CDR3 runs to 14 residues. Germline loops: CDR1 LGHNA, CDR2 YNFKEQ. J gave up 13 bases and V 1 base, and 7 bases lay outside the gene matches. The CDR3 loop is CASSQGNRGSPLHF. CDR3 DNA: TGTGCCAGCAGCCAAGGTAACAGGGGATCCCCCCTCCACTTT.

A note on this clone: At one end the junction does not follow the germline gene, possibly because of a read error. CDR3 in amino acids: CASSLAYGSGNTIYF. Written as DNA, the CDR3 is TGTGCTAGCAGCTTAGCGTACGGGTCAGGAAACACCATATATTTT. The chain is built from TRBV7-7 and TRBJ1-3; no clear D. The CDR3 runs 15 residues. Germline V lookup: CDR1 SSHAT, CDR2 FNYEAQ (reference sequence).

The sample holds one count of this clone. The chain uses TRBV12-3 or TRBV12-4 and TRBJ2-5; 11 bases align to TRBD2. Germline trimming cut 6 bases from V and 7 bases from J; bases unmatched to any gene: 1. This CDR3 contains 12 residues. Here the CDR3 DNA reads TGTGCCAGCAGCACTAGCGGGGGGACCCAGTACTTC. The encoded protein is CASSTSGGTQYF.

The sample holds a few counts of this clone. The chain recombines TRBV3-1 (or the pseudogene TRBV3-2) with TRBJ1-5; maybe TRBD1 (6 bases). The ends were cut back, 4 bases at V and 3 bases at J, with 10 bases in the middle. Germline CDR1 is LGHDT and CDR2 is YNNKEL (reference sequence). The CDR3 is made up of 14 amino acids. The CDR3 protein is CASSLGQYNQPQHF. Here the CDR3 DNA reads TGTGCCAGCAGCCTTGGACAGTACAATCAGCCCCAGCATTTT.

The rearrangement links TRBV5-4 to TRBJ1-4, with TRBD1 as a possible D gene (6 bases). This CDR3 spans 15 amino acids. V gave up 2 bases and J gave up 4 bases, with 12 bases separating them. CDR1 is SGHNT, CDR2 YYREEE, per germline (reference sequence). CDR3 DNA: TGTGCCAGCAGCTTTAGAGGGGGTCTTAATGAAAAACTGTTTTTT. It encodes CASSFRGGLNEKLFF.

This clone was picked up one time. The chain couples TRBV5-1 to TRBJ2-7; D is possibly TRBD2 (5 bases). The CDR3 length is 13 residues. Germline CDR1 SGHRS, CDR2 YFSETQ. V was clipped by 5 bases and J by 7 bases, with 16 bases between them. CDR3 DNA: TGCGCCAGCAGTTCCGGATGGGAGAGGGAGCAGTACTTC. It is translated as CASSSGWEREQYF.

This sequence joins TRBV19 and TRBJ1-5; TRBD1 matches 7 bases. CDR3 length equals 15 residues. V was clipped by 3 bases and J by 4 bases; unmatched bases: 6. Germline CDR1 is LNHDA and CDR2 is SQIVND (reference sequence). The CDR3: CASSISGGPNQPQHF. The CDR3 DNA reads TGTGCCAGTAGTATCTCAGGGGGGCCGAATCAGCCCCAGCATTTT.